This entry describes one T cell receptor (beta chain). The antigen is not known. Selected positively for CCR7 and CD45RO-negative, naive CD8 cells excluded terminally differentiated effector memory CD45RA+ cells. This specimen belongs to a study of shared clonotypes between healthy human individuals. Broader study findings: An expected dependence of interdonor clonotype sharing on sequencing depth was noted. What rarefaction showed was incomplete sorted-subset sequencing despite large depth. Relative to memory subsets, naive subsets generally showed larger estimated richness.

The assay ran at deep level. The repertoire was sequenced with immunoSEQ multiplex PCR; TCRdb's copy has only in-frame clones and lacks some. Of about 650,000 clones listed, about 95% are singletons. The TCR sequence derives from a woman aged 25-40 years in good health. What was sequenced was naive CD8+ T cells sorted from blood.

The CDR3 DNA reads TGTGCCAGCAGCCAAGGAGATGTAAGGTGGGGCCAAGAGACCCAGTACTTC. As protein: CASSQGDVRWGQETQYF. The genes are TRBV14 and TRBJ2-5, with unresolved D. V lost 1 base to trimming and J lost 1 base, with 16 bases between them. Germline V CDR1 and CDR2: SGHDN, FVKESK. The CDR3 loop spans 17 amino acids.